One and the same sample provided the 26 T cell receptor beta chains below, sequenced in a study of cytotoxic CD8 clonotypes in ibrutinib-treated CLL. Only in-frame clones appear in the TCRdb table, and some are missing; sequencing was by immunoSEQ multiplex PCR. The repertoire holds 150,000 to 200,000 clones, with roughly 86% as singletons. Specimen: PBMCs, collected after 12 months of ibrutinib treatment. Every receptor here comes from a human donor with chronic lymphocytic leukemia.

The J gene is TRBJ2-1, the V gene TRBV6-6; 7 bases align to TRBD2. Germline lookup yields CDR1 MNHNY and CDR2 SVGAGI (reference sequence). V was clipped by 6 bases and J by 2 bases; unmatched bases: 7. The CDR3 spans 15 residues. CDR3 sequence: CASRDLAETYNEQFF. For the CDR3, the DNA is TGTGCCAGCAGAGATCTAGCGGAGACCTACAATGAGCAGTTCTTC.

The chain links TRBV9 to TRBJ2-5; the D gene could be TRBD1 or TRBD2 (5 bases each). Germline CDR1 is SGDLS and CDR2 is YYNGEE. Deletions cut 4 bases from V and 2 bases from J, with 18 bases between. The CDR3 is 16 amino acids. The CDR3, as DNA: TGTGCCAGCAGCCTGGTCCCGGGACCCGTACAAGAGACCCAGTACTTC. This encodes CASSLVPGPVQETQYF.

V usage is TRBV28 and J usage is TRBJ1-6; D is possibly TRBD1 (5 bases). V was trimmed by 5 bases and J by 0 bases, leaving 11 bases between them. Germline values: CDR1 MDHEN, CDR2 SYDVKM. CDR3 size: 16 residues. CDR3 in amino acids: CASSLTGSSYNSPLHF. CDR3 nucleotide sequence: TGTGCCAGCAGTCTTACAGGAAGCTCCTATAATTCACCCCTCCACTTT.

Concerning this clone: A read error may account for a junction end that differs from germline. The J gene is TRBJ1-1, the V gene TRBV14; D gene unclear. This CDR3 comprises 11 residues. CDR1 is SGHDN and CDR2 is FVKESK in the germline V gene. Here the CDR3 reads CASSQDGRQTF. The DNA of the CDR3 is TGTGCCAGCAGCCAAGATGGCAGGCAAACCTTT.

The chain recombines TRBV7-6 with TRBJ2-1, with D possibly TRBD1 on 7 matching bases. The V gene's germline CDR1 is SGHVS and CDR2 FNYEAQ. The CDR3 has 14 amino acids. Trimming stripped 9 bases from V and 3 bases from J, with 15 bases between. The CDR3 loop is CASCAGQNYNEQFF. The CDR3, as DNA: TGTGCCAGTTGTGCGGGACAGAACTACAATGAGCAGTTCTTC.

The chain couples TRBV6-5 to TRBJ2-2; D uncertain. Between the trimmed V and J ends, which lost 4 bases and 3 bases, there was a span of 12 bases. The CDR3 sequence is 15 residues long. CDR1 is MNHEY and CDR2 is SVGAGI in the germline V gene. CDR3 sequence: CASSSGLLHTGELFF. The CDR3 DNA reads as TGTGCCAGCAGTTCTGGGTTGCTACACACCGGGGAGCTGTTTTTT.

As concerns this clone: The junction departs from germline at one end; a sequencing error may be responsible. V and J are TRBV23-1 and TRBJ2-1; perhaps D is TRBD1 or TRBD2 (5 bases each). TRBV23-1 carries the ORF label, with uncertain function. This CDR3 has 16 residues. The CDR3: CASSQWLGDPFNEQFF. Here the CDR3 DNA reads TGCGCCAGCAGCCAATGGCTGGGGGACCCGTTTAATGAGCAGTTCTTC.

The chain recombines TRBV4-3 with TRBJ2-2; D gene unclear. CDR3 size: 13 residues. The V gene's germline CDR1 is LGHNA and CDR2 YSLEER. Deletions cut 0 bases from V and 2 bases from J, with 1 base between. CDR3 loop: CASSQDNTGELFF. The CDR3, as DNA: TGCGCCAGCAGCCAAGATAACACCGGGGAGCTGTTTTTT.

This sequence joins TRBV18 and TRBJ1-2; TRBD1 matches 9 bases. CDR3 length equals 14 residues. Germline CDR1 is KGHSH and CDR2 is LQKENI. Losses at the gene ends were 3 bases for V and 2 bases for J; bases not matched to a gene: 1. The CDR3 loop is CASSPGTGNYGYTF. The CDR3 nucleotides read TGTGCCAGCTCACCTGGGACAGGGAACTATGGCTACACCTTC.

This clone was observed a handful of times. The chain recombines TRBV9 with TRBJ2-5; no definite D call. CDR3 size: 15 residues. Germline CDR1 and CDR2: SGDLS and YYNGEE. Trimming pared 0 bases from V and 5 bases from J, leaving 14 bases between. The CDR3 DNA sequence: TGTGCCAGCAGCGTAGGGGTCTCTGGGTGGGAGACCCAGTACTTC. It specifies CASSVGVSGWETQYF.

The chain combines TRBV7-2 with TRBJ2-2; possible D gene TRBD2, 5 bases. The CDR3 has 15 residues. V lost 1 base and J lost 3, with 9 bases in between. The germline V gene has CDR1 SGHTA and CDR2 FQGNSA. CDR3 DNA: TGTGCCAGCAGCTTAGGAGGGTGGGACACCGGGGAGCTGTTTTTT. The encoded protein is CASSLGGWDTGELFF. Full variable domain (missing parts from reference TRBV7-2 and TRBJ2-2): GAGVSQSPSNKVTEKGKDVELRCDPISGHTALYWYRQSLGQGLEFLIYFQGNSAPDKSGLPSDRFSAERTGGSVSTLTIQRTQQEDSAVYLCASSLGGWDTGELFFGEGSRLTVL.

This sequence joins TRBV19 and TRBJ2-1; D ambiguous. Germline V gene sequence: CDR1 LNHDA, CDR2 SQIVND (reference sequence). V lost 4 bases to trimming and J lost 4 bases, with 2 bases between them. The CDR3 loop spans 11 amino acids. The CDR3 is CASSSYNEQFF. CDR3 in DNA: TGTGCCAGTAGTAGTTACAATGAGCAGTTCTTC.

The chain is built from TRBV7-2 and TRBJ1-3; D gene uncertain. V was trimmed by 1 base and J by 2 bases, leaving 9 bases between them. The CDR3 totals 15 residues. Germline CDR1 reads SGHTA; CDR2 reads FQGNSA. The DNA of the CDR3 is TGTGCCAGCAGCTTAGGTGGTGGGACTGGAAACACCATATATTTT. Translation gives CASSLGGGTGNTIYF.

J is TRBJ2-1 and V is TRBV6-6, with a weak D call TRBD1 (6 bases). The CDR3 is 14 residues long. Per germline, CDR1 MNHNY and CDR2 SVGAGI (reference sequence). Trimming removed 8 bases at V and 6 bases at J, with 17 bases between. CDR3 in amino acids: CASFDPVGGNEQFF. DNA for the CDR3: TGTGCCAGCTTCGACCCAGTAGGGGGCAATGAGCAGTTCTTC.

This chain joins TRBV20-1 and TRBJ1-2; D may be TRBD1 (5 bases). The V and J ends lost 6 bases and 8 bases respectively, with 7 bases between them. Germline V gives CDR1 DFQATT, CDR2 SNEGSKA (reference sequence). The CDR3 is 9 residues long. The CDR3 nucleotides are TGCAGTGCAAAGGGGGGCTACACCTTC. It codes for CSAKGGYTF.

This clone was detected once. The chain has TRBV6-1 and TRBJ2-3; 8 bases are a match to TRBD1. CDR3 length: 15 residues. J was trimmed by 1 base and V by 8 bases; bases with no gene match: 8. Germline V gene data show CDR1 as MNHNS and CDR2 as SASEGT. CDR3 nucleotides: TGTGCCAGCCGTAGCCAGGGGGCGGGCACAGATACGCAGTATTTT. This codes for CASRSQGAGTDTQYF.

J is TRBJ2-1 and V is TRBV5-6; 8 bases agree with TRBD2. Looked up from germline, CDR1 is SGHDT and CDR2 is YYEEEE. The CDR3 spans 16 residues. The trim removed 3 bases at V and 5 bases at J, leaving 10 bases unmatched. CDR3 coding DNA: TGTGCCAGCAGCTCCCCACTAAGCGGGAGAGACAATGAGCAGTTCTTC. Translating it yields CASSSPLSGRDNEQFF.

The chain couples TRBV7-2 to TRBJ2-7, with D maybe TRBD2 (6 bases). The length of the CDR3 is 13 residues. V was shortened by 1 base and J by 3 bases, with 7 bases between the two germline ends. Germline V gene data show CDR1 as SGHTA and CDR2 as FQGNSA. CDR3 bases: TGTGCCAGCAGCTTAGTGGGAGGCTACGAGCAGTACTTC. Residues: CASSLVGGYEQYF.

This chain uses TRBV11-2 with TRBJ2-3; D unclear. CDR3 length: 13 residues. V was trimmed by 4 bases and J by 4 bases, leaving 9 bases between them. The germline gives CDR1 SGHAT, CDR2 FQNNGV. CDR3 nucleotide sequence: TGTGCCAGCAGCTCATTAACAGCAGATACGCAGTATTTT. This gives the protein CASSSLTADTQYF.

This clone has a handful of counts. The gene calls are TRBV5-1 and TRBJ2-4; D gene unclear. V was clipped by 10 bases and J by 8 bases, with 16 bases between them. Germline V gives CDR1 SGHRS, CDR2 YFSETQ. The CDR3 has 12 residues. CDR3 region: CAVSEVGHIQYF. The CDR3 nucleotides read TGCGCCGTAAGCGAGGTAGGACACATTCAGTACTTC.

The CDR3 DNA is TGTGCCAGCAGTTTCTTAGCGAGAACCGGGGAGCTGTTTTTT. It codes for CASSFLARTGELFF. This chain uses TRBV27 with TRBJ2-2, with D possibly being TRBD2 (5 bases). Germline CDR1 reads MNHEY; CDR2 reads SMNVEV (reference sequence). Trimming cost V 3 bases and J 5 bases, with 10 bases left between them. This CDR3 is built from 14 residues.

The chain couples TRBV5-4 to TRBJ1-1; TRBD1 matches at 9 bases. This CDR3 region has 14 residues. Trimming took 4 bases from V and 4 from J; bases not matched to a gene: 5. Germline CDR1 is SGHNT and CDR2 is YYREEE (reference sequence). CDR3 loop: CASSKTGGITEAFF. The CDR3 coding sequence is TGTGCCAGCAGCAAAACAGGGGGCATCACTGAAGCTTTCTTT. Variable domain in full (rest from reference TRBV5-4 and TRBJ1-1): ETGVTQSPTHLIKTRGQQVTLRCSSQSGHNTVSWYQQALGQGPQFIFQYYREEENGRGNFPPRFSGLQFPNYSSELNVNALELDDSALYLCASSKTGGITEAFFGQGTRLTVV.

The V call is TRBV5-1, the J call TRBJ2-7; 10 positions match TRBD2. Germline V lookup: CDR1 SGHRS, CDR2 YFSETQ. This CDR3 has 14 amino acids. Trimming took 7 bases from V and 5 from J; bases not matched to a gene: 9. CDR3 coding DNA: TGCGCCAGCGGAAAACTAGCGGGGCCAAACGAGCAGTACTTC. Amino acids: CASGKLAGPNEQYF.

The chain joins TRBV18 to TRBJ1-2; D remains ambiguous. Trimming cost V 3 bases and J 3 bases, with 11 bases left between them. The length of the CDR3 is 14 residues. Germline-derived CDR1 and CDR2 are KGHSH and LQKENI. DNA of the CDR3: TGTGCCAGCTCACCCGTGGAGACGGACTATGGCTACACCTTC. It encodes CASSPVETDYGYTF.

The V gene is TRBV27, the J gene TRBJ2-1; D is perhaps TRBD2 (5 bases). The V gene lost 1 base and the J gene lost 5 bases, with 12 bases spanning the gap. Germline lookup yields CDR1 MNHEY and CDR2 SMNVEV (reference sequence). The CDR3 length is 15 residues. CDR3 sequence (DNA): TGTGCCAGCAGTTTATATCCTAGCAGGAACAATGAGCAGTTCTTC. This encodes CASSLYPSRNNEQFF.

V is TRBV19 and J is TRBJ2-5; unclear D gene. Per germline, CDR1 LNHDA and CDR2 SQIVND (reference sequence). The CDR3 contains 15 residues. The ends were cut back, 4 bases at V and 1 base at J, with 13 bases in the middle. CDR3 nucleotide sequence: TGTGCCAGTAGTAGAGGCGCGTCCCCCCAAGAGACCCAGTACTTC. It is translated as CASSRGASPQETQYF.